The 31 T cell receptor beta chains in this list originate from one sample, sequenced in a study of shared clonotypes between healthy human individuals. Generated by immunoSEQ multiplex PCR, the TCRdb table keeps only in-frame clones and is missing some. Of over a million clones in the sample, around 95% were seen once. Sequencing input: naive CD4+ T cells sorted from blood. The subset was: CD45RA+ positively selected. Every receptor here comes from a man younger than 40 in good health.

The V and J genes are TRBV11-2 and TRBJ1-2, with TRBD1 matching over 8 bases. Trimming cost V 0 bases and J 4 bases; bases outside gene matches: 4. This CDR3 comprises 15 residues. From germline, CDR1 is SGHAT and CDR2 FQNNGV. The CDR3 bases are TGTGCCAGCAGCTTAGACGGGACAGGTCTCTATGGCTACACCTTC. Translated: CASSLDGTGLYGYTF.

In its sample, this clone was seen a few times. The chain couples TRBV19 to TRBJ2-7, with D tentatively TRBD1 or TRBD2 (5 bases each). The CDR3 spans 12 residues. Germline CDR1 reads LNHDA; CDR2 reads SQIVND (reference sequence). V lost 5 bases and J 7 bases, leaving 12 bases between the germline ends. CDR3 sequence reads: CASSFPGLEQYF. The DNA of the CDR3 is TGTGCCAGTAGTTTTCCGGGGCTGGAGCAGTACTTC.

The genes are TRBV10-1 and TRBJ2-5; D may be TRBD1 or TRBD2 (5 bases each). With 3 bases removed from V and 7 bases from J, the gap between germline ends came to 6 bases. This CDR3 region has 11 residues. The germline CDR1 and CDR2 sequences are WNHNN and SYGVQD (reference sequence). The CDR3 DNA follows: TGCGCCAGCAGTGATGGGGGGACCCAGTACTTC. It specifies CASSDGGTQYF.

J is TRBJ2-5 and V is TRBV5-4, with D possibly matching TRBD1 (6 bases). The CDR3 runs 15 residues. Looked up from germline, CDR1 is SGHNT and CDR2 is YYREEE (reference sequence). Trimming left V 3 bases short and J 5 bases short, with 17 bases between. This chain's CDR3 is CASSSLLGAWETQYF. DNA of the CDR3: TGTGCCAGCAGCTCCCTGTTGGGGGCCTGGGAGACCCAGTACTTC.

The chain carries TRBV4-1 and TRBJ2-1; 11 nucleotides line up with TRBD2. The CDR3 spans 19 residues. CDR1 is MGHRA and CDR2 is YSYEKL in the germline V gene. J gave up 0 bases and V 1 base, and 8 bases lay outside the gene matches. CDR3 amino acids: CASSQVASGRSSSYNEQFF. The CDR3 DNA follows: TGCGCCAGCAGCCAAGTGGCTAGCGGGAGGTCTAGCTCCTACAATGAGCAGTTCTTC.

The J gene is TRBJ2-7, the V gene TRBV30; a weak D match, TRBD1 (5 bases). This CDR3 has 14 amino acids. The germline CDR1 and CDR2 sequences are GTSNPN and SVGIG (reference sequence). The ends were cut back, 0 bases at V and 6 bases at J, with 15 bases in the middle. The CDR3 DNA reads TGTGCCTGGAGTGTCCTAATTGGACAAGGCGAGCAGTACTTC. Protein product: CAWSVLIGQGEQYF. The full variable domain, in which reference TRBV30 and TRBJ2-7 provide the parts outside the CDR3, is SQTIHQWPATLVQPVGSPLSLECTVEGTSNPNLYWYRQAAGRGLQLLFYSVGIGQISSEVPQNLSASRPQDRQFILSSKKLLLSDSGFYLCAWSVLIGQGEQYFGPGTRLTVT.

This chain links TRBV2 with TRBJ2-7; 8 bases align to TRBD2. V was pared by 0 bases and J by 1 base, with 5 bases of the junction left unmatched. In germline, CDR1 is SNHLY, CDR2 FYNNEI. The CDR3 totals 16 residues. CDR3 DNA sequence: TGTGCCAGCAGTGAAGCTCGGCGGGAGGTTTCCTACGAGCAGTACTTC. Translating it yields CASSEARREVSYEQYF.

CDR3 nucleotides: TGTGCCAGCAGTGAGTCACTAGCGACAGATACGCAGTATTTT. Translation: CASSESLATDTQYF. This chain joins TRBV2 and TRBJ2-3; 7 nucleotides align to TRBD2. Germline V gene data show CDR1 as SNHLY and CDR2 as FYNNEI. V lost 3 bases to trimming and J lost 3 bases; unmatched junction nucleotides: 3. The length of the CDR3 is 14 residues.

The V gene is TRBV18, the J gene TRBJ2-7; no reliable D call. Germline V gene data show CDR1 as KGHSH and CDR2 as LQKENI. This CDR3 has 14 amino acids. V lost 4 bases and J lost 2, with 12 bases in between. Here the CDR3 DNA reads TGTGCCAGCTCACAAAACCTTAATGCCTACGAGCAGTACTTC. This codes for CASSQNLNAYEQYF.

This clone was counted only a few times. The J gene is TRBJ1-2, the V gene TRBV2; D is unclear. The CDR3 extends over 8 amino acids. Germline lookup yields CDR1 SNHLY and CDR2 FYNNEI. The ends were cut back, 11 bases at V and 8 bases at J, with 6 bases in the middle. The CDR3, as DNA: TGTGCCGGAAACGGCTACACCTTC. It codes for CAGNGYTF.

V gene TRBV6-1 combines with J gene TRBJ1-4, with TRBD1 as a possible D gene (6 bases). Per germline, CDR1 MNHNS and CDR2 SASEGT. Trimming removed 4 bases from V and 4 bases from J, with 13 bases in between. The CDR3 totals 15 residues. This CDR3 is CASSGNSQGNEKLFF. DNA for the CDR3: TGTGCCAGCAGTGGTAATTCACAGGGTAATGAAAAACTGTTTTTT.

The chain couples TRBV5-1 to TRBJ1-1; D gene unclear. The V and J ends lost 0 bases and 9 bases respectively, with 12 bases between them. In germline, CDR1 is SGHRS, CDR2 YFSETQ. This CDR3 comprises 13 residues. The CDR3 here is CASSLESVTKAFF. The CDR3 nucleotides read TGCGCCAGCAGCTTGGAGTCCGTGACGAAAGCTTTCTTT. Combining the CDR3 with reference TRBV5-1 and TRBJ1-1 gives the whole variable domain KAGVTQTPRYLIKTRGQQVTLSCSPISGHRSVSWYQQTPGQGLQFLFEYFSETQRNKGNFPGRFSGRQFSNSRSEMNVSTLELGDSALYLCASSLESVTKAFFGQGTRLTVV.

The chain carries TRBV19 and TRBJ1-5; D may be TRBD1 (5 bases). The V gene's germline CDR1 is LNHDA and CDR2 SQIVND (reference sequence). The CDR3 is made up of 14 amino acids. V was shortened by 7 bases and J by 0 bases, with 10 bases between the two germline ends. Here the CDR3 reads CASNEGLSNQPQHF. CDR3 bases: TGTGCCAGTAACGAGGGACTTAGCAATCAGCCCCAGCATTTT.

J is TRBJ1-2 and V is TRBV4-1; TRBD1 might be the D (6 bases). The CDR3 sequence is 14 residues long. Germline V gene sequence: CDR1 MGHRA, CDR2 YSYEKL. Trimming shortened V by 3 bases and J by 1 base, and 9 bases separated the two germline ends. CDR3 sequence (DNA): TGCGCCAGCAGCCAGGGGACATTTAACTATGGCTACACCTTC. Translated: CASSQGTFNYGYTF.

The J gene is TRBJ2-5, the V gene TRBV12-5; D is possibly TRBD1 or TRBD2 (6 bases each). Germline V gives CDR1 LGHNT, CDR2 FRNRAP. The V end was cut by 1 base, the J end by 2 bases, with 14 bases between. This CDR3 contains 16 residues. In nucleotides, the CDR3 is TGTGCTAGTGGTTTGGACAAAGGGGGAGGACAAGAGACCCAGTACTTC. Its translation: CASGLDKGGGQETQYF.

This clone showed up just once. The chain carries TRBV14 and TRBJ2-7; D is undetermined. This CDR3 has 14 amino acids. V was trimmed by 1 base and J by 3 bases, leaving 10 bases between them. Germline CDR1 reads SGHDN; CDR2 reads FVKESK. The CDR3 sequence: CASSQGPLIYEQYF. The CDR3 DNA is TGTGCCAGCAGCCAAGGTCCTCTGATCTACGAGCAGTACTTC.

V usage is TRBV10-3 and J usage is TRBJ2-3; 10 bases line up with TRBD2. The CDR3 length is 18 residues. J gave up 0 bases and V 2 bases, and 8 bases lay outside the gene matches. Germline CDR1 is ENHRY and CDR2 is SYGVKD. The CDR3 DNA reads TGTGCCATCAGTGAGAGGGTACTAGCGGGAACTAGCACAGATACGCAGTATTTT. This sequence encodes CAISERVLAGTSTDTQYF.

The genes are TRBV5-1 and TRBJ1-4; D perhaps matches TRBD1 (5 bases). There are 14 residues in the CDR3. Germline loops: CDR1 SGHRS, CDR2 YFSETQ. V shed 4 bases and J shed 7 bases, with 14 bases lying between them. The CDR3: CASSLREGGEKLFF. The CDR3 DNA sequence: TGCGCCAGCAGCCTCAGGGAGGGCGGTGAAAAACTGTTTTTT.

This chain links TRBV9 with TRBJ2-3; 8 nucleotides line up with TRBD1. The germline V gene has CDR1 SGDLS and CDR2 YYNGEE. V dropped 2 bases and J dropped 4; count of bases not matched to a gene: 3. The CDR3 length is 14 residues. The CDR3 nucleotides read TGTGCCAGCAGCGTGAGGGGACAGGCAGATACGCAGTATTTT. Its translation: CASSVRGQADTQYF.

In regard to this clone: Within the sample, other DNA sequences also encode this same CDR3. The chain recombines TRBV18 with TRBJ2-2; D is perhaps TRBD2 (5 bases). V shed 2 bases and J shed 2 bases, with 9 bases lying between them. Germline lookup yields CDR1 KGHSH and CDR2 LQKENI. This CDR3 contains 15 residues. The CDR3 spells CASSPGRANTGELFF. The CDR3 DNA is TGTGCCAGCTCACCAGGGCGGGCCAACACCGGGGAGCTGTTTTTT. The whole variable domain, remainder taken from reference TRBV18 and TRBJ2-2, is NAGVMQNPRHLVRRRGQEARLRCSPMKGHSHVYWYRQLPEEGLKFMVYLQKENIIDESGMPKERFSAEFPKEGPSILRIQQVVRGDSAAYFCASSPGRANTGELFFGEGSRLTVL.

The genes are TRBV5-4 and TRBJ2-5; TRBD1 aligns across 7 bases. CDR1 and CDR2 (germline): SGHNT, YYREEE (reference sequence). J gave up 5 bases and V 2 bases, and 9 bases lay outside the gene matches. The CDR3 is 15 residues long. CDR3 amino acids: CASSFWTGVVETQYF. CDR3 sequence (DNA): TGTGCCAGCAGCTTCTGGACAGGAGTGGTGGAGACCCAGTACTTC.

The chain recombines TRBV19 with TRBJ1-1; D gene unclear. Germline V gene sequence: CDR1 LNHDA, CDR2 SQIVND (reference sequence). The CDR3 is 11 amino acids. Trimming left V 5 bases short and J 4 bases short, with 5 bases between. Written as DNA, the CDR3 is TGTGCCAGTAGTTTTAGCACTGAAGCTTTCTTT. It specifies CASSFSTEAFF.

The chain joins TRBV5-1 to TRBJ1-4; no firm D call. The ends were cut back, 3 bases at V and 7 bases at J, with 13 bases in the middle. This CDR3 is built from 14 residues. Germline CDR1 SGHRS, CDR2 YFSETQ. The CDR3 bases are TGCGCCAGCAGCTCCGGGCGGTTAGGTGAAAAACTGTTTTTT. Protein product: CASSSGRLGEKLFF.

The chain carries TRBV18 and TRBJ2-1, with 12 bases lining up with TRBD2. CDR3 length: 24 amino acids. Per the germline V gene, CDR1 is KGHSH and CDR2 is LQKENI. The J segment lost 9 bases and the V segment lost 3 bases, leaving 33 bases of the junction unmatched. CDR3 bases: TGTGCCAGCTCACCGGCCGGGACAGGGTCAGTTGCGGCTAGCGGGAGGGCCTCGTTCAGTGAGCAGTTCTTC. Encoded protein: CASSPAGTGSVAASGRASFSEQFF. Full variable domain (missing parts from reference TRBV18 and TRBJ2-1): NAGVMQNPRHLVRRRGQEARLRCSPMKGHSHVYWYRQLPEEGLKFMVYLQKENIIDESGMPKERFSAEFPKEGPSILRIQQVVRGDSAAYFCASSPAGTGSVAASGRASFSEQFFGPGTRLTVL.

J is TRBJ2-3 and V is TRBV5-4; 12 bases are shared with TRBD2. CDR1 SGHNT and CDR2 YYREEE come from the germline V gene (reference sequence). V trimming: 0 bases; J trimming: 9 bases; junction bases outside the gene matches: 2. The CDR3 extends over 14 amino acids. This CDR3 reads CASSLALAGGTQYF. The CDR3 DNA is TGTGCCAGCAGCTTGGCTCTAGCGGGAGGGACGCAGTATTTT.

This clone was seen once. The chain links TRBV6-1 to TRBJ2-7, with a tentative D call TRBD1 (6 bases). The germline gives CDR1 MNHNS, CDR2 SASEGT. The length of the CDR3 is 14 residues. Trimming removed 1 base at V and 7 bases at J, with 14 bases between. CDR3: CASSEVGRGGEQYF. CDR3 in DNA: TGTGCCAGCAGTGAAGTTGGCAGGGGTGGAGAGCAGTACTTC.

This chain's CDR3 is CASSDNGGRSYEQYF. CDR3 DNA sequence: TGTGCCAGCAGTGATAATGGGGGCCGCTCCTACGAGCAGTACTTC. V and J are TRBV9 and TRBJ2-7; D might be TRBD1 (6 bases). Germline CDR1 and CDR2: SGDLS and YYNGEE. V was clipped by 5 bases and J by 0 bases, with 15 bases between them. The CDR3 is 15 residues long. Variable domain in full (rest from reference TRBV9 and TRBJ2-7): DSGVTQTPKHLITATGQRVTLRCSPRSGDLSVYWYQQSLDQGLQFLIQYYNGEERAKGNILERFSAQQFPDLHSELNLSSLELGDSALYFCASSDNGGRSYEQYFGPGTRLTVT.

The J gene is TRBJ2-1, the V gene TRBV27; no clear D. Trimming cost V 1 base and J 7 bases, with 17 bases left between them. Germline CDR1 and CDR2: MNHEY and SMNVEV (reference sequence). CDR3 length equals 16 residues. CDR3 nucleotide sequence: TGTGCCAGCAGTTTATACCCCCGGGCCGTTCTAAATGAGCAGTTCTTC. Translated: CASSLYPRAVLNEQFF.

In its sample, this clone was seen once. The chain carries TRBV18 and TRBJ1-2, with 8 bases matching TRBD1. J gave up 4 bases and V 6 bases, and 10 bases lay outside the gene matches. CDR1 is KGHSH, CDR2 LQKENI, per germline. The CDR3 length is 15 residues. CDR3 residues: CASSPETGATYGYTF. CDR3 nucleotide sequence: TGTGCCAGCTCCCCGGAGACAGGGGCGACCTATGGCTACACCTTC.

The chain combines TRBV2 with TRBJ2-1; 7 bases are a match to TRBD2. The CDR3 loop spans 15 amino acids. The germline CDR1 and CDR2 sequences are SNHLY and FYNNEI. V shed 7 bases, J shed 5 bases, and the junction held 11 bases outside the gene matches. CDR3 protein: CASNTGRGGHNEQFF. The CDR3 bases are TGTGCCAGCAATACCGGCCGGGGAGGGCACAATGAGCAGTTCTTC.

This chain joins TRBV28 and TRBJ1-3, with 8 nucleotides matching TRBD1. The V gene end was trimmed by 7 bases and the J gene end by 8 bases; junction bases not matched to a gene: 7. The CDR3 is 13 amino acids. The germline CDR1 and CDR2 sequences are MDHEN and SYDVKM. For the CDR3, the DNA is TGTGCCAGCACCTTGACAGGGGAGGACACCATATATTTT. Translating gives CASTLTGEDTIYF. The full variable domain, rest sourced from reference TRBV28 and TRBJ1-3, is DVKVTQSSRYLVKRTGEKVFLECVQDMDHENMFWYRQDPGLGLRLIYFSYDVKMKEKGDIPEGYSVSREKKERFSLILESASTNQTSMYLCASTLTGEDTIYFGEGSWLTVV.